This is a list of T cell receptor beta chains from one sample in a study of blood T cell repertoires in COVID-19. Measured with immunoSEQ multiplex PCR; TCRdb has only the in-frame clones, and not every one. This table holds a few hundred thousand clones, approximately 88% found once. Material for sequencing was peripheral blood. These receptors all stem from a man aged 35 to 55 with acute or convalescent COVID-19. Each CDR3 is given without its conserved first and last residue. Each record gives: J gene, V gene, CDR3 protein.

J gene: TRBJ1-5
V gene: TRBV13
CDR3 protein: ASSLGQLNQPQH

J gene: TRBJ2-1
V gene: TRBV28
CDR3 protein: ASSHQDRYLDEQF

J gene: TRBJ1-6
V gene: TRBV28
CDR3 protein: ASSPRQGAGALH

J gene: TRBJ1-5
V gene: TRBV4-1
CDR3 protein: ASSPSTGGGPNQPQH

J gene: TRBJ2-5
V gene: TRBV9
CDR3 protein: ASSPRGAGGWETQY

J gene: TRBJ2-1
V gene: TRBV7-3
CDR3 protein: ASSPLGGAFYNEQF

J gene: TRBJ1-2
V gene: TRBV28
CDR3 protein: ASSYGRVYYT

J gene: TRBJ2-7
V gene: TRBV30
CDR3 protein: AWSVATEYEQY

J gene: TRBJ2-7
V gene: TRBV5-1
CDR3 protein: ASSPRTNSGTSSYEQY

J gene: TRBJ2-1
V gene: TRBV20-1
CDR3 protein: SARGLGQQF

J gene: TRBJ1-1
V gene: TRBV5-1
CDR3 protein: ASSPLTGNTEAF

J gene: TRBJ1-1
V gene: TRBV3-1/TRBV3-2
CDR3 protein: ASSQDLEAF

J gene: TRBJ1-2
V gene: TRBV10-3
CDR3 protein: ATLEGQGTGGYT

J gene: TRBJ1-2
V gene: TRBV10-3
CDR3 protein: AISPRTGDDGYT

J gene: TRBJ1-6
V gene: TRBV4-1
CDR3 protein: ASSQDTRDRSNSPLH

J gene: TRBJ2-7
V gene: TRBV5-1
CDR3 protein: ASSLQGKGSYEQY

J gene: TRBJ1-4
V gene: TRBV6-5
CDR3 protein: ASRARMEKLF

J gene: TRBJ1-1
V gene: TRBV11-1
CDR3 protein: ASSFGTGNTEAF

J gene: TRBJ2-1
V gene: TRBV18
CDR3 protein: ASSPGQHEQF

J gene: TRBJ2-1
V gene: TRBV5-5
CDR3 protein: ASRPGVYNEQF

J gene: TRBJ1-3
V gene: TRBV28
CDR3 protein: ASSSGQGAGGNTIY

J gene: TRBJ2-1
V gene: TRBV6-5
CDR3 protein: ASRPAALAEEF

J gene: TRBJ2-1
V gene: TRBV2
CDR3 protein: ASSWAPTSYNEQF